This TCR beta chain was obtained from a study of beta chain features in type 1 diabetes. Germline CDR1 and CDR2: LNHDA and SQIVND (reference sequence). V lost 4 bases and J lost 5, with 7 bases in between. The CDR3 has 12 amino acids. Broader study findings: Moderately but significantly shorter TCRB CDR3s were found in Type 1 diabetes patients in all four CD4+ subsets.

Concerning this clone: Its antigen is unidentified.

Isolated RNA was reverse transcribed in full, so expressed TCRB transcripts were sequenced. Millions of reads was the average for naive, central memory and regulatory T cell samples. Produced via immunoSEQ multiplex PCR; TCRdb's table is partial and in-frame only. The table has around 360,000 clones, over 10% seen once. The receptor was isolated from a woman aged 18-29 years with type 1 diabetes. Sequenced material: naive CD4+ T cells from blood. This chain connects TRBV19 to TRBJ2-3; D not certain. DNA for the CDR3: TGTGCCAGTAGTACCGCACAAGATACGCAGTATTTT. It encodes CASSTAQDTQYF.